This TCR beta chain was sequenced during a study of Ad26.COV2.S vaccination and SARS-CoV-2 variants (TCRdb year 2021). Looking at the study overall: Vaccine-arm donors were drawn from COV1001, a multicentre, randomized, double-blind, placebo-controlled phase I-IIa trial of Ad26.COV2.S in healthy adults. Ad26.COV2.S was given intramuscularly at 5x10^10 or 1x10^11 viral particles, as a single shot or as two shots 56 days apart. Blinding of investigators to trial group allocation was maintained during experiments and outcome assessment. Trial participants were randomized into five groups of five: low-dose or high-dose Ad26.COV2.S given once or twice, or placebo on both occasions. TCRbeta repertoire sequencing was used to assess the specificity and breadth of SARS-CoV-2-reactive T cell receptors after Ad26.COV2.S vaccination. A total of around 32 samples were included in the TCR-sequenced set, comprising around 20 Ad26.COV2.S vaccine recipients, 5 placebo recipients and 8 SARS-CoV-2 convalescent individuals. The paper as a whole reports these results and caveats: After vaccination, substantial breadth of spike-specific CD8+ and CD4+ T cell responses was reported. Non-spike TCR breadth was comparable between vaccine and placebo recipients, consistent with the vaccine containing only spike. Compared with placebo recipients, Ad26.COV2.S recipients showed higher spike-specific TCR breadth (P = 0.0014). The study lacked the statistical power to compare responses across vaccine doses or regimens. It was noted by the authors that total T cell responses may have been underestimated by the TCR breadth and depth analyses.

In the case of this clone: No cognate antigen has been identified for it. No much larger clonotype is one base removed from it; base qualities were not supplied.

This sample's treatment or condition label indicates: 15 to 20 received Ad26.COV2.S at low or high dose, single or two shots; five or six received placebo; per-sample allocation not given. For vaccine and placebo recipients, the sequenced repertoires came from samples collected on day 63 after the first injection. Cohort 1b enrolled 20 to 30 adults aged 18-55 years at a single site in Boston, USA, between 29 July and 7 August 2020. Ad26.COV2.S consisted of a replication-incompetent adenovirus type 26 vector by which a prefusion-stabilized SARS-CoV-2 spike protein from the original Wuhan strain was expressed. CDR1 MDHEN and CDR2 SYDVKM were looked up in the germline V gene. Here V drops 6 bases and J drops 0 bases, and the junction holds 13 bases not matched to any gene. From its cysteine to its phenylalanine, the CDR3 spans 18 amino acids. Of all the DNA, just the CDR3 is kept, 54 bases in frame from base 1.

The immunoSEQ Assay was used to sequence TCRbeta CDR3 regions. After extraction, genomic DNA underwent amplification by bias-controlled multiplex PCR, followed by high-throughput sequencing. From the authors' description of their analysis: Collapsing and filtering of sequences were performed to quantify the absolute abundance of each unique TCRbeta CDR3 region. T cell fraction was estimated by normalizing TCRbeta template counts to usable DNA, with usable DNA measured through amplification of reference genes found in all nucleated cells. Repertoire TCRs were annotated as SARS-CoV-2-specific by exact matching of V gene, CDR3 amino acid sequence and J gene to a known reactive TCR set. The reference SARS-CoV-2 TCR set was derived from MIRA and filtered for enrichment in COVID-19-positive ImmuneCODE repertoires, a step that removed public or cross-reactive TCRs. Drawing on the MIRA antigens, annotated TCRs were analysed further at the level of specific ORF or position within ORF. Breadth was defined as the number of annotated unique rearrangements divided by the total number of unique productive rearrangements, and depth was defined as the summed frequency of the annotated unique rearrangements. Group comparisons of TCR breadth used two-sided Wilcoxon rank-sum tests. Here the immuneACCESS table is served through TCRdb, limited to in-frame sequences with V and J called. Missing clones are a known gap in these copies; in checked studies unresolved V genes cover under half, and the rest lacks a known reason. The DNA was the basis for D and trimming; V, J and clone size are from that table. This sample is represented by some 450,000 clones; less than 95% of them were singletons. Less than 4.5% of the sample is taken by the ten largest.

The TCR originated in a person aged 18-60 years who received the Ad26.COV2.S COVID-19 vaccine or a placebo. The V gene is TRBV28 and the J gene is TRBJ1-4; TRBD1 fits 7 bases in the junction. The sequences come from peripheral blood, collected in a trial of Ad26.COV2.S vaccine versus placebo. The DNA sequence reads TGTGCCAGCAGAGAAACAGGGGCCGGACCCGCAACTAATGAAAAACTGTTTTTT. It translates as CASRETGAGPATNEKLFF.